This entry describes one TCR beta chain. The entry originates in a study of blood T cell repertoires in COVID-19. At the level of the study: Both acute and convalescent COVID-19 samples were obtained from the United States, Italy and Spain. Sources were T cells, B-cell-depleted T cells, or PBMCs; the material itself was cDNA or gDNA.

Study processing details: By means of reference gene primer amplification, nucleated cell counts were estimated. Assay used: immunoSEQ multiplex PCR; TCRdb lists only in-frame clones, some missing. V and J calls and clone size are given by that table; D and trimming were obtained from the DNA. The sample has 68,000 or so clones; over 60% are singletons. Germline V gene data show CDR1 as MDHEN and CDR2 as SYDVKM. The CDR3 is made up of 13 amino acids. V trimming: 9 bases; J trimming: 5 bases; junction bases outside the gene matches: 10. Sequences were obtained from peripheral blood. The rearrangement joins TRBV28 to TRBJ2-7; 7 positions match TRBD1. The TCR was taken from a human donor in a cohort sampled during active COVID-19. The CDR3 loop is CASRQGIRNEQYF. CDR3 nucleotide sequence: TGTGCCAGTAGACAGGGCATACGAAACGAGCAGTACTTC.